These 20 T cell receptor beta chains were all obtained from the same sample, sequenced in a study of T cell responses to AZD1222 COVID-19 vaccine. Sequenced by immunoSEQ multiplex PCR; TCRdb stores in-frame clones only, minus some. The sample holds more than 85,000 clones; about 90% are singletons and the top ten take approximately 8.3%. The specimen was peripheral blood, collected on day 0 of AZD1222 vaccination. Receptors were obtained from an adult in good health.

This clone came up once. The DNA of the CDR3 is TGTGCCAGCAGTCAGACAGGCCTAACCTATGGCTACACCTTC. Translated, it gives CASSQTGLTYGYTF. The rearrangement links TRBV6-2 or TRBV6-3 to TRBJ1-2, with D tentatively TRBD1 (6 bases). The V gene's germline CDR1 is MNHEY and CDR2 SVGEGT. Trimming removed 5 bases from V and 4 bases from J, with 14 bases in between. The CDR3 is 14 residues long.

The CDR3 bases are TGCGCCAGCAGCTTGTTCGGGGCGAACACTGAAGCTTTCTTT. The encoded protein is CASSLFGANTEAFF. The chain recombines TRBV5-1 with TRBJ1-1, with D possibly matching TRBD1 (5 bases). This CDR3 is built from 14 residues. Trimming left V 1 base short and J 1 base short, with 8 bases between. Germline-derived CDR1 and CDR2 are SGHRS and YFSETQ.

The CDR3 nucleotides read TGTGCCAGCAGTGACGAGGGGACCACTGAAGCTTTCTTT. Translation gives CASSDEGTTEAFF. This chain uses TRBV2 with TRBJ1-1; possibly TRBD1 for D (5 bases). The V end lost 3 bases, the J end lost 4 bases, and 9 bases lay between the germline ends. This CDR3 region has 13 residues. Germline V gene data show CDR1 as SNHLY and CDR2 as FYNNEI.

This clone was observed at least ten times. In DNA, the CDR3 is TGTGCCAGCAGCCAAGCCGAGGGAGATAATTCACCCCTCCACTTT. Translated, it gives CASSQAEGDNSPLHF. The chain carries TRBV4-2 and TRBJ1-6; D uncertain. V lost 1 base, J lost 5 bases, and 9 bases lay in between. This CDR3 spans 15 amino acids. Germline V gene data show CDR1 as LGHNA and CDR2 as YNFKEQ.

The rearrangement joins TRBV7-3 to TRBJ2-5; D unresolved. CDR1 and CDR2 from the germline V gene are SGHTA and FQGTGA. The CDR3 length is 15 residues. Trimming removed 1 base from V and 2 bases from J, with 11 bases in between. The CDR3 DNA is TGTGCCAGCAGCTTAAGCGCGGCACGTCAAGAGACCCAGTACTTC. Encoded protein: CASSLSAARQETQYF.

The chain carries TRBV12-3 or TRBV12-4 and TRBJ1-5; maybe TRBD1 (5 bases). The CDR3 totals 13 residues. V shed 3 bases and J shed 5 bases, with 8 bases lying between them. The CDR3 nucleotides read TGTGCCAGCAGTTTCAGGGCTTATCAGCCCCAGCATTTT. It codes for CASSFRAYQPQHF.

This chain's CDR3 is CASSIHSGSSYNEQFF. CDR3 DNA sequence: TGTGCCAGTAGTATCCATAGCGGGAGCTCCTACAATGAGCAGTTCTTC. The rearrangement uses TRBV19 and TRBJ2-1; 9 bases line up with TRBD2. J was trimmed by 0 bases and V by 3 bases; bases with no gene match: 3. Per germline, CDR1 LNHDA and CDR2 SQIVND (reference sequence). This CDR3 region has 16 residues.

This chain joins TRBV25-1 and TRBJ1-2; D gene ambiguous. V lost 1 base to trimming and J lost 4 bases, with 7 bases between them. This CDR3 is built from 13 residues. CDR1 and CDR2 from the germline V gene are MGHDK and SYGVNS. The chain's CDR3 is CASSESFTYGYTF. The DNA for the CDR3 is TGTGCCAGCAGTGAATCTTTTACCTATGGCTACACCTTC.

The V gene is TRBV5-6, the J gene TRBJ2-7, with D unresolved. Germline assignment: CDR1 SGHDT and CDR2 YYEEEE. This CDR3 contains 14 residues. V lost 1 base, J lost 0 bases, and 8 bases lay in between. CDR3 DNA sequence: TGTGCCAGCAGCTTGTTCGGCTACTCCTACGAGCAGTACTTC. Protein product: CASSLFGYSYEQYF. The entire variable domain, with the rest obtained from reference TRBV5-6 and TRBJ2-7, is as follows: DAGVTQSPTHLIKTRGQQVTLRCSPKSGHDTVSWYQQALGQGPQFIFQYYEEEERQRGNFPDRFSGHQFPNYSSELNVNALLLGDSALYLCASSLFGYSYEQYFGPGTRLTVT.

The CDR3 coding sequence is TGTGCCAGCAGTTCACCTACCGGGACAGTCAATCAGCCCCAGCATTTT. It specifies CASSSPTGTVNQPQHF. This chain joins TRBV28 and TRBJ1-5; 7 nucleotides align to TRBD1. After removal of 4 bases from V and 3 bases from J, the junction contained 9 bases not matched to a gene. Germline CDR1 is MDHEN and CDR2 is SYDVKM. The CDR3 has 16 residues.

This clone appeared a single time. The chain joins TRBV19 to TRBJ2-1; 7 positions match TRBD1. This CDR3 is built from 16 residues. Germline values: CDR1 LNHDA, CDR2 SQIVND (reference sequence). V lost 7 bases to trimming and J lost 3 bases; unmatched junction nucleotides: 12. In DNA form, the CDR3 reads TGTGCCAGTAACAGACAGGGACCAGCAGGCTACAATGAGCAGTTCTTC. As protein: CASNRQGPAGYNEQFF.

The V call is TRBV7-3, the J call TRBJ2-5; unclear D gene. Between the trimmed V and J ends, which lost 4 bases and 5 bases, there was a span of 14 bases. The germline CDR1 and CDR2 sequences are SGHTA and FQGTGA. CDR3 size: 14 residues. The CDR3 coding sequence is TGTGCCAGCAGCTCCCGTGCGAGGTCCGAGACCCAGTACTTC. It codes for CASSSRARSETQYF.

This chain uses TRBV15 with TRBJ2-7; no firm D call. This CDR3 has 15 residues. Deletions cut 0 bases from V and 2 bases from J, with 11 bases between. CDR1 is LNHNV, CDR2 YYDKDF, per germline (reference sequence). CDR3 sequence reads: CATSRDPGLAYEQYF. The CDR3 DNA is TGTGCCACCAGCAGAGATCCGGGTTTGGCCTACGAGCAGTACTTC.

This rearrangement joins TRBV19 to TRBJ2-7, with TRBD1 matching over 7 bases. Per germline, CDR1 LNHDA and CDR2 SQIVND (reference sequence). This CDR3 has 16 residues. V was clipped by 3 bases and J by 3 bases; unmatched bases: 11. CDR3 protein: CASSIGQVPGGYEQYF. CDR3 coding DNA: TGTGCCAGTAGTATCGGTCAGGTTCCAGGGGGCTACGAGCAGTACTTC.

The chain employs TRBV7-6 and TRBJ2-2; 14 bases map to TRBD2. The V segment lost 5 bases and the J segment 6 bases; nucleotides outside the gene matches: 8. The CDR3 runs 17 residues. Germline CDR1 SGHVS, CDR2 FNYEAQ. CDR3 nucleotides: TGTGCCAGCAGCCAAATGGGACTAGCGGGAGTGGCCGGGGAGCTGTTTTTT. This gives the protein CASSQMGLAGVAGELFF.

J is TRBJ1-1 and V is TRBV2; D gene ambiguous. This CDR3 comprises 13 residues. V lost 6 bases, J lost 2 bases, and 10 bases lay in between. Germline CDR1 is SNHLY and CDR2 is FYNNEI. The CDR3 loop is CASRRTDNTEAFF. CDR3 in DNA: TGTGCCAGCAGGAGGACCGATAACACTGAAGCTTTCTTT. Variable domain in full (rest from reference TRBV2 and TRBJ1-1): EPEVTQTPSHQVTQMGQEVILRCVPISNHLYFYWYRQILGQKVEFLVSFYNNEISEKSEIFDDQFSVERPDGSNFTLKIRSTKLEDSAMYFCASRRTDNTEAFFGQGTRLTVV.

The rearrangement joins TRBV29-1 to TRBJ1-4; D is ambiguous. CDR3 length: 13 residues. The V gene's germline CDR1 is SQVTM and CDR2 ANQGSEA. Trimming removed 5 bases at V and 2 bases at J, with 9 bases between. CDR3 sequence reads: CSVRGGTNEKLFF. As DNA, the CDR3 is TGCAGCGTTAGAGGAGGGACTAATGAAAAACTGTTTTTT.

The gene calls are TRBV4-3 and TRBJ2-2; TRBD1 or TRBD2 may be the D gene (5 bases each). Germline assignment: CDR1 LGHNA and CDR2 YSLEER. The CDR3 length is 18 residues. Between the trimmed V and J ends, which lost 0 bases and 2 bases, there was a span of 16 bases. CDR3 sequence (DNA): TGCGCCAGCAGCCAAGATCTCCCTTCGGGGACCAACACCGGGGAGCTGTTTTTT. It is translated as CASSQDLPSGTNTGELFF.

This chain links TRBV7-2 with TRBJ1-1, with D unresolved. This CDR3 has 16 amino acids. V lost 1 base, J lost 0 bases, and 12 bases lay in between. Looked up from germline, CDR1 is SGHTA and CDR2 is FQGNSA. The CDR3 protein is CASSLVYWDLNTEAFF. As DNA, the CDR3 is TGTGCCAGCAGCTTAGTATACTGGGATCTGAACACTGAAGCTTTCTTT.

This clone was counted only a few times. The rearrangement joins TRBV28 to TRBJ1-2, with D tentatively TRBD1 (5 bases). The CDR3 sequence is 12 residues long. Germline V gives CDR1 MDHEN, CDR2 SYDVKM. V was pared by 7 bases and J by 8 bases, with 14 bases between. CDR3 protein: CASTPGARGYTF. The CDR3 nucleotides are TGTGCCAGCACCCCCGGGGCGCGAGGCTACACCTTC.